Below are 24 T cell receptor beta chains sequenced from a single sample in a study of blood T cell repertoires in COVID-19. Profiled with immunoSEQ multiplex PCR; TCRdb holds only in-frame clones, not every one. The sample contains approximately 180,000 clones, 88% of which appear only once. Sequenced sample: peripheral blood. Receptor source: a man aged 35 to 55 with active or convalescent COVID-19.

The chain is built from TRBV30 and TRBJ1-5; 10 bases match TRBD1. The CDR3 runs to 15 residues. The ends lost 3 bases at V and 2 bases at J; junction bases unmatched: 4. From germline, CDR1 is GTSNPN and CDR2 SVGIG (reference sequence). CDR3 sequence: CAWSGDRGRNQPQHF. DNA for the CDR3: TGTGCCTGGAGCGGGGACAGGGGCCGCAATCAGCCCCAGCATTTT.

The genes are TRBV13 and TRBJ1-2, with 10 bases lining up with TRBD1. V lost 5 bases and J lost 2; bases outside the gene matches: 5. The CDR3 has 15 residues. Germline V gives CDR1 PRHDT, CDR2 FYEKMQ (reference sequence). The CDR3 DNA sequence: TGTGCCAGCAGCACCGGGACAGGGGCCAACTATGGCTACACCTTC. This sequence encodes CASSTGTGANYGYTF.

This chain joins TRBV4-2 and TRBJ1-4, with unresolved D. The CDR3 has 13 residues. Trimming stripped 5 bases from V and 7 bases from J, with 11 bases between. The germline CDR1 and CDR2 sequences are LGHNA and YNFKEQ. The CDR3 DNA follows: TGTGCCAGCAGCACGGAGCGGGGTGAAAAACTGTTTTTT. Protein: CASSTERGEKLFF.

The V and J genes are TRBV6-4 and TRBJ1-6; 8 nucleotides agree with TRBD1. The CDR3 sequence is 15 residues long. Germline lookup yields CDR1 MRHNA and CDR2 SNTAGT. The V gene end was trimmed by 5 bases and the J gene end by 9 bases; junction bases not matched to a gene: 9. The CDR3 DNA reads TGTGCCAGCAGTTACCGACAGGGGTTTGGTTCACCCCTCCACTTT. It encodes CASSYRQGFGSPLHF.

The gene calls are TRBV3-1 (or the pseudogene TRBV3-2) and TRBJ2-7; 15 bases are a match to TRBD2. The CDR3 runs to 16 residues. After removal of 6 bases from V and 4 bases from J, the junction contained 7 bases not matched to a gene. Germline V gives CDR1 LGHDT, CDR2 YNNKEL (reference sequence). The DNA for the CDR3 is TGTGCCAGCAGACGGACTAGCGGGAGGGACTTGTACGAGCAGTACTTC. It specifies CASRRTSGRDLYEQYF.

The V and J genes are TRBV15 and TRBJ2-1; 13 bases match TRBD2. V shed 0 bases and J 7 bases; nucleotides not matched to a gene: 6. Germline values: CDR1 LNHNV, CDR2 YYDKDF (reference sequence). The length of the CDR3 is 17 residues. The CDR3: CATSRDRGLAGLNEQFF. As DNA, the CDR3 is TGTGCCACCAGCAGAGATAGGGGACTAGCGGGATTAAATGAGCAGTTCTTC.

This clone occurred a few times. V and J are TRBV11-2 and TRBJ2-1, with D perhaps matching TRBD2 (6 bases). Germline V lookup: CDR1 SGHAT, CDR2 FQNNGV. V was pared by 2 bases and J by 7 bases, with 12 bases between. The CDR3 loop spans 14 amino acids. The CDR3 loop reads CASSLYGTWNEQFF. CDR3 DNA: TGTGCCAGCAGCTTATATGGGACTTGGAATGAGCAGTTCTTC.

The chain couples TRBV4-2 to TRBJ1-6, with 10 positions matching TRBD1. The V gene's germline CDR1 is LGHNA and CDR2 YNFKEQ. With V trimmed by 2 bases and J by 9 bases, 10 bases remained unmatched. The CDR3 consists of 17 residues. The CDR3 region has the DNA TGTGCCAGCAGCCAAACAACCCCCGGGACAGGGGTTTCACCCCTCCACTTT. It is translated as CASSQTTPGTGVSPLHF.

The genes are TRBV6-5 and TRBJ1-4; 7 positions agree with TRBD1. Unmatched junction bases numbered 6, after V lost 7 bases and J lost 4 bases. Looked up from germline, CDR1 is MNHEY and CDR2 is SVGAGI. This CDR3 spans 14 amino acids. The chain's CDR3 is CASTPTGINEKLFF. The DNA for the CDR3 is TGTGCCAGCACCCCGACAGGGATTAATGAAAAACTGTTTTTT.

The J gene is TRBJ2-1, the V gene TRBV2; TRBD2 matches at 11 bases. Losses at the gene ends were 2 bases for V and 6 bases for J; bases not matched to a gene: 3. The germline V gene encodes CDR1 SNHLY and CDR2 FYNNEI. This CDR3 is built from 15 residues. The CDR3 is CASSETSGSSNEQFF. The CDR3 nucleotides read TGTGCCAGCAGTGAAACTAGCGGGAGTAGCAATGAGCAGTTCTTC.

V gene TRBV18 combines with J gene TRBJ1-2; 8 nucleotides align to TRBD1. Germline V gene sequence: CDR1 KGHSH, CDR2 LQKENI. The CDR3 runs 15 residues. Unmatched junction bases numbered 9, after V lost 5 bases and J lost 4 bases. CDR3 sequence (DNA): TGTGCCAGCTCAACAGGGGGATCGGGGACCTATGGCTACACCTTC. The encoded protein is CASSTGGSGTYGYTF.

V gene TRBV5-6 combines with J gene TRBJ1-2; maybe TRBD1 (6 bases). The CDR3 has 15 residues. Germline CDR1 SGHDT, CDR2 YYEEEE. V lost 0 bases and J 3 bases, leaving 12 bases between the germline ends. The CDR3 bases are TGTGCCAGCAGCTTGGGGGCAGGGGTTGACTATGGCTACACCTTC. Amino acids: CASSLGAGVDYGYTF.

This chain uses TRBV19 with TRBJ2-5, with TRBD2 matching over 8 bases. V gave up 6 bases and J gave up 4 bases; unmatched junction bases: 10. This CDR3 is 15 amino acids long. Germline CDR1 reads LNHDA; CDR2 reads SQIVND (reference sequence). CDR3 in DNA: TGTGCCAGTAGGGAGCGGGAGTCGAACCGAGAGACCCAGTACTTC. Protein: CASRERESNRETQYF.

This chain links TRBV5-6 with TRBJ2-1; 7 bases are shared with TRBD2. The CDR3 has 15 amino acids. After removal of 4 bases from V and 9 bases from J, the junction contained 13 bases not matched to a gene. The germline V gene has CDR1 SGHDT and CDR2 YYEEEE. The CDR3: CASSGRTSRSSEQFF. The CDR3 DNA is TGTGCCAGCAGCGGGAGGACTAGTAGGTCCTCTGAGCAGTTCTTC.

This chain joins TRBV18 and TRBJ2-1; 14 positions agree with TRBD2. The CDR3 has 18 residues. The germline CDR1 and CDR2 sequences are KGHSH and LQKENI. V trimming: 6 bases; J trimming: 6 bases; junction bases outside the gene matches: 13. CDR3 loop: CASSEPGQGTSGSNEQFF. The DNA of the CDR3 is TGTGCCAGCTCGGAACCGGGACAGGGGACTAGCGGGAGCAATGAGCAGTTCTTC.

This chain joins TRBV5-1 and TRBJ1-4; 8 nucleotides agree with TRBD1. Germline lookup yields CDR1 SGHRS and CDR2 YFSETQ. CDR3 length equals 17 residues. The V and J ends lost 0 bases and 5 bases, in that order; junction bases with no gene match: 9. The CDR3 sequence: CASSLEGQGGLNEKLFF. CDR3 bases: TGCGCCAGCAGCTTGGAAGGACAGGGAGGATTAAATGAAAAACTGTTTTTT. Filled out from reference TRBV5-1 and TRBJ1-4, the complete variable domain reads KAGVTQTPRYLIKTRGQQVTLSCSPISGHRSVSWYQQTPGQGLQFLFEYFSETQRNKGNFPGRFSGRQFSNSRSEMNVSTLELGDSALYLCASSLEGQGGLNEKLFFGSGTQLSVL.

The rearrangement links TRBV6-5 to TRBJ2-5; the D gene is possibly TRBD2 (5 bases). The V end was cut by 8 bases, the J end by 5 bases, with 6 bases between. The CDR3 runs to 10 residues. CDR1 and CDR2 from the germline V gene are MNHEY and SVGAGI. Here the CDR3 reads CASGEETQYF. CDR3 coding DNA: TGTGCCAGCGGGGAGGAGACCCAGTACTTC.

The rearrangement links TRBV15 to TRBJ1-5; 7 nucleotides agree with TRBD1. Germline V gene sequence: CDR1 LNHNV, CDR2 YYDKDF (reference sequence). J lost 4 bases, V lost 3 bases, and 3 bases had no gene match. This CDR3 is 14 amino acids long. The CDR3 is CATSRGTVNQPQHF. CDR3 coding DNA: TGTGCCACCAGCAGGGGGACAGTAAATCAGCCCCAGCATTTT.

CDR3 residues: CATSTILLGHTDTQYF. The CDR3 region has the DNA TGTGCCACCAGCACGATTTTACTAGGCCACACAGATACGCAGTATTTT. The chain couples TRBV15 to TRBJ2-3; a weak D match, TRBD2 (5 bases). The CDR3 is 16 residues long. The germline gives CDR1 LNHNV, CDR2 YYDKDF (reference sequence). V was pared by 4 bases and J by 2 bases, with 16 bases between.

The V gene is TRBV9, the J gene TRBJ2-3; TRBD1 matches at 8 bases. Germline V lookup: CDR1 SGDLS, CDR2 YYNGEE. The V and J ends lost 0 bases and 11 bases, in that order; junction bases with no gene match: 11. CDR3 size: 15 residues. The CDR3 loop is CASSVGTGLLLMQYF. The DNA for the CDR3 is TGTGCCAGCAGCGTAGGGACAGGGCTTCTATTAATGCAGTATTTT.

The V call is TRBV19, the J call TRBJ2-1; tentatively, D is TRBD1 (5 bases). V lost 7 bases to trimming and J lost 0 bases, with 13 bases between them. The germline CDR1 and CDR2 sequences are LNHDA and SQIVND (reference sequence). The CDR3 totals 15 residues. CDR3 sequence (DNA): TGTGCCAGTAAATATGGGGCTAGCTCCTACAATGAGCAGTTCTTC. It yields the protein CASKYGASSYNEQFF. Full variable domain (remainder filled in from reference TRBV19 and TRBJ2-1): DGGITQSPKYLFRKEGQNVTLSCEQNLNHDAMYWYRQDPGQGLRLIYYSQIVNDFQKGDIAEGYSVSREKKESFPLTVTSAQKNPTAFYLCASKYGASSYNEQFFGPGTRLTVL.

The genes are TRBV19 and TRBJ2-5; the match to TRBD1 covers 7 bases. The CDR3 loop spans 19 amino acids. V was clipped by 3 bases and J by 4 bases; unmatched bases: 20. CDR1 LNHDA and CDR2 SQIVND come from the germline V gene (reference sequence). For the CDR3, the DNA is TGTGCCAGTAGTATTCTCCGAACTCCCGACAGGGAGTCGCGAGAGACCCAGTACTTC. Encoded protein: CASSILRTPDRESRETQYF.

This chain connects TRBV27 to TRBJ2-3; a possible D gene is TRBD1 (5 bases). This CDR3 comprises 15 residues. Germline CDR1 reads MNHEY; CDR2 reads SMNVEV (reference sequence). V was trimmed by 5 bases and J by 0 bases, leaving 12 bases between them. The CDR3 bases are TGTGCCAGCAGTCCCTCGACAGCTAGCACAGATACGCAGTATTTT. It codes for CASSPSTASTDTQYF.

Details on this clone: Other nucleotide sequences from this sample produce the same CDR3. CDR3 DNA: TGTGCCAGTAGTAACGGCGGCAGCTCCTACGAGCAGTACTTC. Its translation: CASSNGGSSYEQYF. The rearrangement links TRBV19 to TRBJ2-7; D remains ambiguous. The CDR3 is 14 residues long. The germline V gene has CDR1 LNHDA and CDR2 SQIVND (reference sequence). V gave up 4 bases and J gave up 0 bases, with 10 bases separating them. The full variable domain, with the rest looked up from reference TRBV19 and TRBJ2-7, is DGGITQSPKYLFRKEGQNVTLSCEQNLNHDAMYWYRQDPGQGLRLIYYSQIVNDFQKGDIAEGYSVSREKKESFPLTVTSAQKNPTAFYLCASSNGGSSYEQYFGPGTRLTVT.